This T cell receptor beta chain was sequenced in a study of CD8 T cells in ankylosing spondylitis. V was clipped by 1 base and J by 6 bases, with 13 bases between them. This CDR3 is built from 13 residues. Germline values: CDR1 GTSNPN, CDR2 SVGIG (reference sequence). One entry per CDR3 protein, called by TCRdb with MiXCR from the 5' RACE reads. This table has about 300,000 distinct CDR3 sequences, more than 9% appearing once. This clonotype was recorded a few times. The chain links TRBV30 to TRBJ2-7; a possible D gene is TRBD1 (5 bases). Sequencing used blood, either unsorted or a sorted T cell fraction (not recorded which). The receptor's source is a female donor with ankylosing spondylitis or in good health (not recorded which). CDR3 residues: CAWSAAGWVEQYF. The CDR3 region has the DNA TGTGCCTGGAGTGCTGCAGGGTGGGTCGAGCAGTACTTC.